This T cell receptor (beta chain) was captured by sequencing in a study of T cells after somatic rescue of genetic block. Repertoires were generated with immunoSEQ multiplex PCR, while TCRdb's copy carries only in-frame clones and drops some. Of 14,000 to 15,000 clones detected, just over 70% appear once; the ten largest clones hold 13% to 15%. CDR1 and CDR2 (germline): KGHSH, LQKENI. V was shortened by 1 base and J by 0 bases, with 13 bases between the two germline ends. The CDR3 totals 17 residues. Source material: peripheral blood mononuclear cells (PBMCs). The origin of this receptor is a boy aged 10-17 years. The J gene is TRBJ2-1, the V gene TRBV18, with D unresolved. Written as DNA, the CDR3 is TGTGCCAGCTCACCACGTAACCAGGTTTCCTCCTACAATGAGCAGTTCTTC. This sequence encodes CASSPRNQVSSYNEQFF.